This T cell receptor beta chain was sequenced during a study of read filtering for tumor transcriptome and immune sequencing. Background on the study: IR-seq gave about 4 to 10.27 million TCR reads per sample; RNA-seq gave roughly 80 to 1273. Findings of the study overall: IR-seq captured clonotypes deeper and more reliably than RNA-seq. Correlation between methods rose after single-read clonotypes were removed.

The length of the CDR3 is 15 residues. Germline V gives CDR1 SGHRS, CDR2 YFSETQ. This library used roughly 400 ng RNA and molecular barcoded adaptors spanning alpha/delta and beta/gamma chains. TCRdb fed the reads into MiXCR, producing one record per CDR3 protein. Here the sample spans about 39,000 distinct CDR3 sequences, 13% to 15% being singletons. In the case of this clonotype: Its cognate antigen is unknown. An end of the junction does not agree with germline; a read error may underlie this.

V and J are TRBV5-1 and TRBJ2-1; TRBD2 agrees at 8 bases. Material: a population of CD138-negative cells sorted from bone marrow. The source is a donor aged 40 or older with multiple myeloma. The CDR3 nucleotides are TGCGCCAGCAGCTTGCGTAGCGGGATAAAGGATGAGCAGTCCTTC. This encodes CASSLRSGIKDEQSF.